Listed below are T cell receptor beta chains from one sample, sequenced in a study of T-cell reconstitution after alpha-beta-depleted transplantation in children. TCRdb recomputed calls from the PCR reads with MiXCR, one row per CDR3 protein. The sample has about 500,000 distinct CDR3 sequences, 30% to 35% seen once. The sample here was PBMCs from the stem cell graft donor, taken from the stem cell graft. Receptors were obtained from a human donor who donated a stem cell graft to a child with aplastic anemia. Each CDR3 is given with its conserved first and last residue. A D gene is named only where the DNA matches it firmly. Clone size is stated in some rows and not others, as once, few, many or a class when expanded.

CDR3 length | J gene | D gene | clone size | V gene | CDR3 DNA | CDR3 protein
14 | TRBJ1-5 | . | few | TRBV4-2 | TGTGCCAGCAGCCAAGGGGGGCCGGAGCAGCCCCAGCATTTT | CASSQGGPEQPQHF
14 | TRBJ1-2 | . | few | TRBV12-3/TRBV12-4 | TGTGCCAGCAGTTTACCCACAGGCCCTTATGGCTACACCTTC | CASSLPTGPYGYTF
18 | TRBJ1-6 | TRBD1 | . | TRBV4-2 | TGTGCCAGCAGCCAATTTGAGGTCCGGGACAGGGGGGATTCACCCCTCCACTTT | CASSQFEVRDRGDSPLHF
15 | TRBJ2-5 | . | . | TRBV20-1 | TGCAGTGCTAGAGGGACGACAGCCCTAAAAGAGACCCAGTACTTC | CSARGTTALKETQYF
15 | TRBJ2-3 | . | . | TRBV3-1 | TGTGCCAGCAGCCAAGATCAACTATCCACAGATACGCAGTATTTT | CASSQDQLSTDTQYF
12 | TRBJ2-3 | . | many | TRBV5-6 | TGTGCCAGCAGCTTGTTCACAGATACGCAGTATTTT | CASSLFTDTQYF
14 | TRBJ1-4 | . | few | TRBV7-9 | TGTGCCAGCAGCTTTGGTGCAACTAATGAAAAACTGTTTTTT | CASSFGATNEKLFF
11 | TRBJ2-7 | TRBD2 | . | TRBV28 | TGTGCCTCCCGGGGGGTCTACGAGCAGTACTTC | CASRGVYEQYF
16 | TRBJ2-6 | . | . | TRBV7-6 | TGTGCCAGCAGCTTCGCACGACCCTCTGGGGCCAACGTCCTGACTTTC | CASSFARPSGANVLTF
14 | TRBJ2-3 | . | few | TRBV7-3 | TGTGCCAGCAGCTCGTCTACCCGCACAGATACGCAGTATTTT | CASSSSTRTDTQYF
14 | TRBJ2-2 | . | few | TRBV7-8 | TGTGCCAGCAGCTTAGAGATTATGGCCGGGGAGCTGTTTTTT | CASSLEIMAGELFF
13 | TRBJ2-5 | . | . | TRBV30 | TGTGCCTGGAGTAGTCAGGTCCAAGAGACCCAGTACTTC | CAWSSQVQETQYF
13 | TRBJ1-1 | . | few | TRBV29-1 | TGCAGCGTTGAATCGGGCAGAGACACTGAAGCTTTCTTT | CSVESGRDTEAFF
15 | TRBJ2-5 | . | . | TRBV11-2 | TGTGCCAGCAGCTTAGAAATCGGGCAGGAAGAGACCCAGTACTTC | CASSLEIGQEETQYF
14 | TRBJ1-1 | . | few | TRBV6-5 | TGTGCCAGCAGTTATTCTGACGTACCCTCTGAAGCTTTCTTT | CASSYSDVPSEAFF
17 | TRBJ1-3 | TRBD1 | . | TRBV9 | TGTGCCAGCAGCGTAGCCCAACAGGGGTTCTCTGGAAACACCATATATTTT | CASSVAQQGFSGNTIYF
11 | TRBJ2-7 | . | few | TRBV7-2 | TGTGCCAGCAGCTTAGAAGCCGAGCAGTACTTC | CASSLEAEQYF
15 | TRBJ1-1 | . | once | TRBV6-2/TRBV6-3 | TGTGCCAGCAGTCATCAAGGGTGGAGGGCCACTGAAGCTTTCTTT | CASSHQGWRATEAFF
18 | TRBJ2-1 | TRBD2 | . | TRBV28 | TGTGCCAGCAGTTCCTCGTTTAGCGGGGGGGACTCCTACAATGAGCAGTTCTTC | CASSSSFSGGDSYNEQFF
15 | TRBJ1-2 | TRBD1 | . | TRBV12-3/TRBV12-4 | TGTGCCAGCCGCTTTGGGGCAGGGGGTAACTATGGCTACACCTTC | CASRFGAGGNYGYTF
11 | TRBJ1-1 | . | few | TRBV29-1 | TGCAGCGTGCAGGTTGACACTGAAGCTTTCTTT | CSVQVDTEAFF
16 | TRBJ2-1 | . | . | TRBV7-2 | TGTGCCAGCGTCTCGGCAGGCAGTGTAACCTACAATGAGCAGTTCTTC | CASVSAGSVTYNEQFF
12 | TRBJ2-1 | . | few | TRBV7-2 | TGTGCCAGCAGACTGGAGCGGGCCCCTCATTTCTTC | CASRLERAPHFF
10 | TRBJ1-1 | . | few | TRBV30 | TGTGCCGTCGGGAACACTGAAGCTTTCTTT | CAVGNTEAFF
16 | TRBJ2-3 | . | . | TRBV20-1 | TGCAGTGCTAGAGCGAGTGGAGGGCACCGCACAGATACGCAGTATTTT | CSARASGGHRTDTQYF
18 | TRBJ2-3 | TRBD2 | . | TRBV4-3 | TGCGCCAGCAGCCCTAAGGAGACCGGACTAGCGACCCCAGATACGCAGTATTTT | CASSPKETGLATPDTQYF
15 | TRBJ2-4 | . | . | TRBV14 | TGTGCCAGCAGCCGTTCTGTGTTAGCCAAAAACATTCAGTACTTC | CASSRSVLAKNIQYF
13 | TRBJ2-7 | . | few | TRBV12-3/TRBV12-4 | TGTGCCAGCAGTACGTTTACAGGGTACGAGCAGTACTTC | CASSTFTGYEQYF
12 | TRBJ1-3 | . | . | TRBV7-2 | TGTGCCAGCAGGGTTGGCGGAAACACCATATATTTT | CASRVGGNTIYF
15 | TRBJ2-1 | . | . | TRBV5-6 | TGTGCCAGCAGCACAAGACAGCGCCCCTACAATGAGCAGTTCTTC | CASSTRQRPYNEQFF
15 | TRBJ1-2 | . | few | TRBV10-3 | TGTGCCATCAGTGAGCCGGAGACATCCTACTATGGCTACACCTTC | CAISEPETSYYGYTF
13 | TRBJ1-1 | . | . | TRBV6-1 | TGTGCCAGCAGTGAGGTAGTTAACACTGAAGCTTTCTTT | CASSEVVNTEAFF
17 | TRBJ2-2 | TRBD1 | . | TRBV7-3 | TGTGCCAGCAGCCCCGGGACAGTTGGAATCGACACCGGGGAGCTGTTTTTT | CASSPGTVGIDTGELFF
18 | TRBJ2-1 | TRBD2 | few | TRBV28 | TGTGCCAGCAGTCCGGGGTCGAGCGGGAGTGTAGCCTACAATGAGCAGTTCTTC | CASSPGSSGSVAYNEQFF
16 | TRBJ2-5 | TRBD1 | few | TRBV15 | TGTGCCACCAGCAGATCAGCCCGACAGGGTAGGGAGACCCAGTACTTC | CATSRSARQGRETQYF
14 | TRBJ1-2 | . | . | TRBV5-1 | TGCGCCAGCAGCCTAACGACAGAATCAGATGGCTACACCTTC | CASSLTTESDGYTF
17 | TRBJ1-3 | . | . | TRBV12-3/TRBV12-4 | TGTGCCAGCAGCCCGGGACGGTTGAGGGTTTTTGGAAACACCATATATTTT | CASSPGRLRVFGNTIYF
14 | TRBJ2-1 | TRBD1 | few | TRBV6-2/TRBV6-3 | TGTGCCAGCAGTACAGGGGTCGGTGTCAATGAGCAGTTCTTC | CASSTGVGVNEQFF
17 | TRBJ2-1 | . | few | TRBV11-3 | TGTGCCAGCCTAAGTTGGAGGGGGCAGCGGGAGATGAATGAGCAGTTCTTC | CASLSWRGQREMNEQFF
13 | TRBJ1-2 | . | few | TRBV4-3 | TGCGCCAGCAGCCAAGAAGCCTACTATGGCTACACCTTC | CASSQEAYYGYTF
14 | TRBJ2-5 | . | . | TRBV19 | TGTGCCAGTAGTATCCGGGGAGCGGAAGAGACCCAGTACTTC | CASSIRGAEETQYF
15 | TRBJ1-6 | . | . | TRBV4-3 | TGCGCCAGCAGCCAAGATCAGGGGAACGGGTCACCCCTCCACTTT | CASSQDQGNGSPLHF
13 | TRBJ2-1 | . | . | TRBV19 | TGTGCCAGTAGCCAGTTGACGGTGGGGGAGCAGTTCTTC | CASSQLTVGEQFF
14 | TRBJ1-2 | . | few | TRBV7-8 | TGTGCCAGCAGCTCTGACAGGAATCTCGGCGGCTACACCTTC | CASSSDRNLGGYTF
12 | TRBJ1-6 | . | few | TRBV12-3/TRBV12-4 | TGTGCCAGCAGTTTACAGAGTTCACCCCTCCACTTT | CASSLQSSPLHF
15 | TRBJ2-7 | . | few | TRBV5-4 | TGTGCCAGCAGCTTGGAGGGGCATGCAAGGGGCGAGCAGTACTTC | CASSLEGHARGEQYF
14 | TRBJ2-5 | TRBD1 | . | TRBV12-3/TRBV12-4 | TGTGCCAGCAGTCCTGTACAGGGGTTAGAGACCCAGTACTTC | CASSPVQGLETQYF
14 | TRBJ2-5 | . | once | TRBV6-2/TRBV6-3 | TGTGCCAGCAGTTGGGGGGACACAGCGGAGACCCAGTACTTC | CASSWGDTAETQYF
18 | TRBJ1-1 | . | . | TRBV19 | TGTGCCAGTAGTATAGACCCCACGACGGGAGGTTTGAACACTGAAGCTTTCTTT | CASSIDPTTGGLNTEAFF